Following are 31 T cell receptor beta chains from one sample sequenced in a study of CXCR3-negative and CXCR3-positive naive CD8 T cells. The study, taken as a whole, reports: Naive cells with CXCR3 showed TRB CDR3s that were more hydrophobic than those in CXCR3-negative naive cells.

The study made its TRB cDNA libraries by 5' RACE, adding UMI labels. TCRdb reanalyzed the 5' RACE reads and collapses them to one entry per CDR3 protein, without DNA. This listing includes 100,000 to 150,000 distinct CDR3 sequences. Antigens for these TCRs are unknown. The sequenced material came from naive CXCR3+ CD8+ T cells from blood. Described subset: CD45RO-CCR7+CD27+CD95- naive CD8+ T cells expressing CXCR3 (TNR3+). The source is a human donor in good health. Some clones in this sample may be carry-over from other donors' samples.

The chain recombines TRBV29-1 with TRBJ2-7; TCRdb picks TRBD2, but there is no DNA to check that call. Germline assignment: CDR1 SQVTM and CDR2 ANQGSEA. CDR3 size: 16 residues. The CDR3 sequence is CSVEAPAGGLTYEQYF.

The chain carries TRBV18 and TRBJ2-3. The CDR3 is 16 amino acids. Germline CDR1 and CDR2: KGHSH and LQKENI. CDR3: CASSPPTITSTDTQYF.

The chain carries TRBV4-2 and TRBJ2-5; TCRdb lists TRBD1, though no DNA is available to test this call. Looked up from germline, CDR1 is LGHNA and CDR2 is YNFKEQ. The CDR3 consists of 15 residues. This CDR3 reads CASSSRDEGWETQYF.

The chain combines TRBV29-1 with TRBJ1-2; lacking DNA, the TRBD1 call made by TCRdb goes unchecked. This CDR3 has 13 amino acids. Germline CDR1 and CDR2: SQVTM and ANQGSEA. Here the CDR3 reads CSVDWGLSYGYTF. Full variable domain (outside the CDR3, taken from reference TRBV29-1 and TRBJ1-2): SAVISQKPSRDICQRGTSLTIQCQVDSQVTMMFWYRQQPGQSLTLIATANQGSEATYESGFVIDKFPISRPNLTFSTLTVSNMSPEDSSIYLCSVDWGLSYGYTFGSGTRLTVV.

The chain uses TRBV4-1 and TRBJ2-2; TCRdb's D call of TRBD1 is untestable without DNA. CDR1 is MGHRA and CDR2 is YSYEKL in the germline V gene. The CDR3 sequence is 15 residues long. CDR3 in amino acids: CASSPGQGGTGELFF.

V usage is TRBV6-2 or TRBV6-3 and J usage is TRBJ1-2. Per the germline V gene, CDR1 is MNHEY and CDR2 is SVGEGT. The CDR3 contains 15 residues. CDR3 region: CASIGQAAPNYGYTF.

The J gene is TRBJ2-1, the V gene TRBV6-6; TCRdb selects TRBD1, and the lack of DNA leaves this call unchecked. CDR3 length: 21 residues. CDR1 is MNHNY and CDR2 is SVGAGI in the germline V gene (reference sequence). The CDR3 loop is CASSYPETGGGRGPLYNEQFF.

The chain joins TRBV12-3 or TRBV12-4 to TRBJ2-5; lacking DNA, the TRBD1 call made by TCRdb goes unchecked. The CDR3 extends over 15 amino acids. This CDR3 reads CASSFAGALQETQYF.

The chain uses TRBV6-1 and TRBJ1-1; with no DNA, the TCRdb D assignment of TRBD1 cannot be verified. CDR1 MNHNS and CDR2 SASEGT come from the germline V gene. The CDR3 has 15 amino acids. The CDR3 sequence: CASSELTGMNTEAFF.

This chain uses TRBV5-1 with TRBJ2-3; the D gene TCRdb calls, TRBD1, cannot be checked with no DNA. The length of the CDR3 is 16 residues. CDR1 is SGHRS, CDR2 YFSETQ, per germline. CDR3 region: CASSSPRQGSTDTQYF.

The chain combines TRBV28 with TRBJ1-2; the D call of TRBD1 rests on TCRdb alone, since no DNA is present to check it. Germline CDR1 MDHEN, CDR2 SYDVKM. The CDR3 loop spans 16 amino acids. The CDR3 sequence is CASSLGQGGLNYGYTF.

The chain carries TRBV4-3 and TRBJ1-2. Germline values: CDR1 LGHNA, CDR2 YSLEER. The CDR3 sequence is 16 residues long. The CDR3 protein is CASSPTHGPRDYGYTF.

This chain joins TRBV5-5 and TRBJ2-7; TCRdb outputs TRBD1, but without DNA this stays unchecked. This CDR3 has 15 residues. Germline V lookup: CDR1 SGHKS, CDR2 YYEKEE (reference sequence). The CDR3 protein is CASSWGQGSAYEQYF.

The chain recombines TRBV4-2 with TRBJ2-3; TCRdb reports TRBD2, a call that lacks DNA to check it against. The CDR3 is 17 amino acids. The germline CDR1 and CDR2 sequences are LGHNA and YNFKEQ. CDR3: CASSQASGLALTDTQYF.

V and J are TRBV3-1 and TRBJ2-3; TCRdb reports TRBD1, a call that lacks DNA to check it against. This CDR3 contains 14 residues. CDR1 LGHDT and CDR2 YNNKEL come from the germline V gene (reference sequence). CDR3 amino acids: CASSQVSDTDTQYF.

The chain uses TRBV5-1 and TRBJ2-7; checking the TCRdb D call of TRBD1 is not possible without DNA. CDR1 and CDR2 from the germline V gene are SGHRS and YFSETQ. CDR3 length equals 15 residues. The CDR3 spells CASSLIPGEPYEQYF.

The chain couples TRBV11-2 to TRBJ1-4; TCRdb's assignment of TRBD1 cannot be checked, as there is no DNA. The germline V gene has CDR1 SGHAT and CDR2 FQNNGV. CDR3 length: 18 amino acids. The CDR3 loop reads CASSLFRDSESTNEKLFF.

The chain employs TRBV7-3 and TRBJ2-3; no DNA is available, so the TRBD1 call from TCRdb remains unchecked. The CDR3 runs 16 residues. The V gene's germline CDR1 is SGHTA and CDR2 FQGTGA. The CDR3 sequence: CASSLSPGTSPDTQYF.

The rearrangement joins TRBV7-3 to TRBJ2-7; there is no DNA to check the TCRdb D call of TRBD2. Germline V gene sequence: CDR1 SGHTA, CDR2 FQGTGA. The CDR3 runs to 14 residues. CDR3 in amino acids: CASRLAGGHYEQYF.

The genes are TRBV7-9 and TRBJ1-3; there is no DNA to check the TCRdb D call of TRBD1. This CDR3 is 16 amino acids long. From germline, CDR1 is SEHNR and CDR2 FQNEAQ (reference sequence). CDR3 loop: CASSIGQDLSGNTIYF.

CDR3 sequence reads: CASSTALAGLTGELFF. This chain uses TRBV28 with TRBJ2-2; TCRdb's assignment of TRBD2 cannot be checked, as there is no DNA. CDR3 length: 16 amino acids. From germline, CDR1 is MDHEN and CDR2 SYDVKM. The entire variable domain, with the rest obtained from reference TRBV28 and TRBJ2-2, is as follows: DVKVTQSSRYLVKRTGEKVFLECVQDMDHENMFWYRQDPGLGLRLIYFSYDVKMKEKGDIPEGYSVSREKKERFSLILESASTNQTSMYLCASSTALAGLTGELFFGEGSRLTVL.

The V call is TRBV13, the J call TRBJ2-7; the TCRdb D gene call, TRBD1, has no DNA to confirm it. This CDR3 comprises 15 residues. Germline CDR1 and CDR2: PRHDT and FYEKMQ (reference sequence). Here the CDR3 reads CASSQAGTEYYEQYF.

The rearrangement uses TRBV7-2 and TRBJ1-4. Germline CDR1 and CDR2: SGHTA and FQGNSA. The CDR3 covers 17 residues. The CDR3: CASSPRLVGLSNEKLFF.

The chain links TRBV29-1 to TRBJ2-1. The CDR3 consists of 14 residues. Germline CDR1 and CDR2: SQVTM and ANQGSEA. The CDR3 sequence: CSLEAWSSYNEQFF.

The chain combines TRBV7-9 with TRBJ1-1; the D gene TCRdb calls, TRBD1, cannot be checked with no DNA. CDR3 length equals 15 residues. Germline CDR1 and CDR2: SEHNR and FQNEAQ (reference sequence). The CDR3: CASTIQGPANTEAFF.

This chain connects TRBV29-1 to TRBJ1-3. The CDR3 has 14 residues. Germline V lookup: CDR1 SQVTM, CDR2 ANQGSEA. The CDR3: CSVEIPNSGNTIYF.

The rearrangement links TRBV6-5 to TRBJ2-7; absent DNA, TCRdb's TRBD1 call cannot be checked. There are 16 residues in the CDR3. Germline V lookup: CDR1 MNHEY, CDR2 SVGAGI. This CDR3 reads CASSKDRGTSTYEQYF.

The chain combines TRBV19 with TRBJ2-1; TCRdb's D call, TRBD1, is unchecked because there is no DNA. The CDR3 extends over 16 amino acids. CDR1 and CDR2 (germline): LNHDA, SQIVND (reference sequence). The CDR3 loop reads CASSIGGWTTEDEQFF.

The CDR3 sequence: CATSSPTGNEKLFF. This chain joins TRBV15 and TRBJ1-4. Germline V CDR1 and CDR2: LNHNV, YYDKDF (reference sequence). CDR3 length: 14 amino acids.

V usage is TRBV28 and J usage is TRBJ2-7; there is no DNA to check the TCRdb D call of TRBD1. This CDR3 comprises 15 residues. Germline lookup yields CDR1 MDHEN and CDR2 SYDVKM. The CDR3 protein is CASLRGDGVTYEQYF. Supplemented by reference TRBV28 and TRBJ2-7, the full variable domain reads DVKVTQSSRYLVKRTGEKVFLECVQDMDHENMFWYRQDPGLGLRLIYFSYDVKMKEKGDIPEGYSVSREKKERFSLILESASTNQTSMYLCASLRGDGVTYEQYFGPGTRLTVT.

The chain employs TRBV5-1 and TRBJ2-2; the D gene TCRdb calls, TRBD1, cannot be checked with no DNA. The CDR3 length is 13 residues. Germline V gene sequence: CDR1 SGHRS, CDR2 YFSETQ. CDR3: CASSSPLFGELFF.